These 25 T cell receptor beta chains were all obtained from the same sample, sequenced in a study of blood T cell repertoires in COVID-19. The protocol was immunoSEQ multiplex PCR, while the TCRdb copy is restricted to in-frame clones and leaves out a portion. The sample holds roughly 230,000 clones, approximately 89% seen once. Sequenced input: PBMCs or T cells enriched from blood (not recorded which). The source is a woman in her 30s with acute COVID-19.

The chain couples TRBV7-2 to TRBJ1-6; TRBD1 might be the D (5 bases). Germline V gene data show CDR1 as SGHTA and CDR2 as FQGNSA. V lost 1 base and J lost 7, with 14 bases in between. The CDR3 spans 16 residues. The CDR3 nucleotides read TGTGCCAGCAGCTTAGGTCAGGGATTGTGGAATTCACCCCTCCACTTT. Amino acids: CASSLGQGLWNSPLHF.

The chain links TRBV24-1 to TRBJ2-3, with a weak D call TRBD2 (6 bases). The CDR3 has 15 residues. CDR1 is KGHDR and CDR2 is SFDVKD in the germline V gene. The germline V and J ends were trimmed by 5 bases and 0 bases, with 11 bases remaining between them. CDR3 nucleotides: TGTGCCACCAGTGCCTGGGGGGAGAGCACAGATACGCAGTATTTT. The encoded protein is CATSAWGESTDTQYF.

V usage is TRBV30 and J usage is TRBJ1-1; D is unclear. Deletions cut 4 bases from V and 3 bases from J, with 6 bases between. Looked up from germline, CDR1 is GTSNPN and CDR2 is SVGIG (reference sequence). There are 11 residues in the CDR3. The CDR3 loop reads CAWTRDTEAFF. CDR3 DNA sequence: TGTGCCTGGACGAGAGACACTGAAGCTTTCTTT.

This clone was seen a handful of times. The V and J genes are TRBV2 and TRBJ1-2; D unresolved. The CDR3 sequence is 12 residues long. Trimming left V 7 bases short and J 6 bases short, with 12 bases between. Germline lookup yields CDR1 SNHLY and CDR2 FYNNEI. DNA of the CDR3: TGTGCCAGCACCTCTTACGCGGATGGCTACACCTTC. Translation gives CASTSYADGYTF.

This chain uses TRBV2 with TRBJ1-5, with D perhaps TRBD1 (6 bases). Trimming took off 3 bases at V and 9 bases at J, with 12 bases between the two ends. Germline V gives CDR1 SNHLY, CDR2 FYNNEI. CDR3 length equals 13 residues. The CDR3 loop reads CASSDGGLRPQHF. The CDR3 region has the DNA TGTGCCAGCAGTGATGGGGGCCTGAGGCCCCAGCATTTT. The full variable domain, completed using reference TRBV2 and TRBJ1-5, is EPEVTQTPSHQVTQMGQEVILRCVPISNHLYFYWYRQILGQKVEFLVSFYNNEISEKSEIFDDQFSVERPDGSNFTLKIRSTKLEDSAMYFCASSDGGLRPQHFGDGTRLSIL.

The rearrangement uses TRBV6-4 and TRBJ2-2; possible D gene TRBD1, 5 bases. This CDR3 has 16 amino acids. Trimming took off 0 bases at V and 4 bases at J, with 12 bases between the two ends. Germline V gene sequence: CDR1 MRHNA, CDR2 SNTAGT. The DNA for the CDR3 is TGTGCCAGCAGTGACTCAAGGGGTTCGGGCACCGGGGAGCTGTTTTTT. Its protein product is CASSDSRGSGTGELFF.

V usage is TRBV4-3 and J usage is TRBJ2-1; the match to TRBD1 covers 10 bases. The CDR3 runs to 17 residues. Germline-derived CDR1 and CDR2 are LGHNA and YSLEER. With V trimmed by 5 bases and J by 7 bases, 14 bases remained unmatched. CDR3 in DNA: TGCGCCAGCAGCACAACGGGACAGGGGCACCCTTCAAATGAGCAGTTCTTC. It is translated as CASSTTGQGHPSNEQFF.

The chain combines TRBV6-4 with TRBJ1-6; weak D call: TRBD1 (5 bases). This CDR3 is built from 12 residues. Germline CDR1 and CDR2: MRHNA and SNTAGT. CDR3 in DNA: TGTCACAGGACGGATCTCAGTTCACCCCTCCACTTT. Translation: CHRTDLSSPLHF.

The chain uses TRBV30 and TRBJ2-2; 7 positions match TRBD1. The CDR3 covers 15 residues. V lost 1 base to trimming and J lost 5 bases; unmatched junction nucleotides: 7. Germline V lookup: CDR1 GTSNPN, CDR2 SVGIG (reference sequence). The CDR3: CAWSARQGITGELFF. In DNA form, the CDR3 reads TGTGCCTGGAGTGCCCGACAGGGTATAACCGGGGAGCTGTTTTTT.

The rearrangement uses TRBV14 and TRBJ2-1; D might be TRBD2 (6 bases). Between the trimmed V and J ends, which lost 1 base and 0 bases, there was a span of 7 bases. The CDR3 has 15 amino acids. The V gene's germline CDR1 is SGHDN and CDR2 FVKESK. CDR3 residues: CASSQGRGSYNEQFF. In nucleotides, the CDR3 is TGTGCCAGCAGCCAAGGGAGGGGCTCCTACAATGAGCAGTTCTTC. Supplemented by reference TRBV14 and TRBJ2-1, the full variable domain reads EAGVTQFPSHSVIEKGQTVTLRCDPISGHDNLYWYRRVMGKEIKFLLHFVKESKQDESGMPNNRFLAERTGGTYSTLKVQPAELEDSGVYFCASSQGRGSYNEQFFGPGTRLTVL.

The chain is built from TRBV27 and TRBJ2-1, with 10 bases that match TRBD2. Germline loops: CDR1 MNHEY, CDR2 SMNVEV (reference sequence). After removal of 7 bases from V and 0 bases from J, the junction contained 9 bases not matched to a gene. The CDR3 length is 17 residues. CDR3 protein: CASTSGTSAPSYNEQFF. The CDR3 DNA is TGTGCCAGCACCTCGGGGACTAGCGCCCCCTCCTACAATGAGCAGTTCTTC.

The CDR3 protein is CASSFRGDSGANVLTF. The CDR3 region has the DNA TGCGCCAGCTCTTTCCGCGGGGACTCTGGGGCCAACGTCCTGACTTTC. The chain joins TRBV4-1 to TRBJ2-6; possibly TRBD2 for D (6 bases). CDR1 and CDR2 (germline): MGHRA, YSYEKL. Trimming took 8 bases from V and 0 from J, leaving 14 bases between them. The CDR3 length is 16 residues.

The genes are TRBV30 and TRBJ1-1; perhaps TRBD1 as D (5 bases). Germline lookup yields CDR1 GTSNPN and CDR2 SVGIG (reference sequence). V shed 5 bases and J shed 5 bases, with 9 bases lying between them. The CDR3 extends over 11 amino acids. CDR3 residues: CAWGGGTEAFF. The CDR3 DNA reads TGTGCCTGGGGTGGGGGGACTGAAGCTTTCTTT.

V and J are TRBV28 and TRBJ1-6, with a tentative D call TRBD1 (6 bases). The CDR3 has 14 residues. From germline, CDR1 is MDHEN and CDR2 SYDVKM. V was cut by 5 bases and J by 12 bases, with 17 bases left in between. CDR3 region: CASSNPQGREPLHF. The CDR3 coding sequence is TGTGCCAGCAGTAACCCGCAGGGGCGCGAACCCCTCCACTTT.

This clone showed up just a few times. The chain uses TRBV6-5 and TRBJ1-2; D gene unclear. Trimming took 7 bases from V and 1 from J, leaving 7 bases between them. There are 12 residues in the CDR3. Germline CDR1 is MNHEY and CDR2 is SVGAGI. The CDR3: CASTGDNYGYTF. The CDR3 nucleotides are TGTGCCAGCACGGGAGATAACTATGGCTACACCTTC.

The chain links TRBV25-1 to TRBJ2-7, with 10 bases fitting TRBD1. The CDR3 has 14 amino acids. CDR1 and CDR2 (germline): MGHDK, SYGVNS. J was trimmed by 3 bases and V by 8 bases; bases with no gene match: 7. In DNA, the CDR3 is TGTGCCAGCTCGCCGGGACAGGGGAGCTACGAGCAGTACTTC. Its protein is CASSPGQGSYEQYF.

V gene TRBV7-3 combines with J gene TRBJ2-3; 9 nucleotides align to TRBD1. CDR1 and CDR2 from the germline V gene are SGHTA and FQGTGA. Losses at the gene ends were 4 bases for V and 7 bases for J; bases not matched to a gene: 6. This CDR3 spans 14 amino acids. This chain's CDR3 is CASSSTGQGNTQYF. In nucleotides, the CDR3 is TGTGCCAGCAGCTCCACCGGACAGGGGAATACGCAGTATTTT.

The gene calls are TRBV15 and TRBJ1-4; tentatively, D is TRBD1 (5 bases). The V end lost 2 bases, the J end lost 7 bases, and 14 bases lay between the germline ends. Germline CDR1 and CDR2: LNHNV and YYDKDF (reference sequence). The CDR3 runs 15 residues. The CDR3 spells CATSRRQLKGEKLFF. The DNA of the CDR3 is TGTGCCACCAGCAGAAGACAGCTGAAAGGTGAAAAACTGTTTTTT.

The CDR3 reads CASREQRGELFF. CDR3 nucleotide sequence: TGTGCCAGCAGAGAACAGAGAGGGGAGCTGTTTTTT. The chain combines TRBV7-6 with TRBJ2-2; no definite D call. CDR3 size: 12 residues. The V gene lost 6 bases and the J gene lost 8 bases, with 10 bases spanning the gap. Germline V lookup: CDR1 SGHVS, CDR2 FNYEAQ.

The V gene is TRBV7-2, the J gene TRBJ2-5; 9 nucleotides agree with TRBD2. V was pared by 5 bases and J by 2 bases, with 15 bases of the junction left unmatched. CDR1 is SGHTA and CDR2 is FQGNSA in the germline V gene. CDR3 size: 18 residues. The DNA of the CDR3 is TGTGCCAGCAGCCCCGGTGGCGGGGGGGCGGTCTTACAAGAGACCCAGTACTTC. Translated: CASSPGGGGAVLQETQYF.

In the case of this clone: Other DNA sequences in the sample encode the same CDR3. The rearrangement uses TRBV28 and TRBJ1-2; D remains unclear. Germline CDR1 and CDR2: MDHEN and SYDVKM. The CDR3 extends over 11 amino acids. Trimming stripped 6 bases from V and 2 bases from J, with 4 bases between. The CDR3 spells CASRQNYGYTF. In DNA, the CDR3 is TGTGCCAGCAGACAAAACTATGGCTACACCTTC.

The chain is built from TRBV15 and TRBJ2-1; 8 nucleotides line up with TRBD2. The germline gives CDR1 LNHNV, CDR2 YYDKDF (reference sequence). After removal of 3 bases from V and 8 bases from J, the junction contained 12 bases not matched to a gene. This CDR3 is 16 amino acids long. The CDR3 reads CATSRGLGGGTHEQFF. The CDR3 region has the DNA TGTGCCACCAGCAGGGGCTTGGGCGGGGGGACCCATGAGCAGTTCTTC. The full variable domain, in which reference TRBV15 and TRBJ2-1 provide the parts outside the CDR3, is DAMVIQNPRYQVTQFGKPVTLSCSQTLNHNVMYWYQQKSSQAPKLLFHYYDKDFNNEADTPDNFQSRRPNTSFCFLDIRSPGLGDTAMYLCATSRGLGGGTHEQFFGPGTRLTVL.

This clone came up a few times. This chain's CDR3 is CATSDRRSSYNEQFF. In nucleotides, the CDR3 is TGTGCCACCAGTGATCGACGGAGCTCCTACAATGAGCAGTTCTTC. The chain is built from TRBV24-1 and TRBJ2-1; D ambiguous. The CDR3 sequence is 15 residues long. V was trimmed by 3 bases and J by 0 bases, leaving 8 bases between them. Germline assignment: CDR1 KGHDR and CDR2 SFDVKD.

The chain combines TRBV5-1 with TRBJ2-1, with D maybe TRBD2 (5 bases). Germline values: CDR1 SGHRS, CDR2 YFSETQ. V was pared by 0 bases and J by 7 bases, with 20 bases between. The CDR3 loop spans 17 amino acids. DNA for the CDR3: TGCGCCAGCAGCTTGGGTACCAGGTTCCCTCCGGGGAATGAGCAGTTCTTC. Its translation is CASSLGTRFPPGNEQFF.

This chain links TRBV18 with TRBJ2-7; weak D call: TRBD2 (5 bases). Germline assignment: CDR1 KGHSH and CDR2 LQKENI. The V end lost 8 bases, the J end lost 1 base, and 21 bases lay between the germline ends. This CDR3 has 16 residues. CDR3 in amino acids: CASHPGGTSSSYEQYF. In nucleotides, the CDR3 is TGTGCCAGCCATCCCGGAGGAACCTCCTCGTCCTACGAGCAGTACTTC. Supplemented by reference TRBV18 and TRBJ2-7, the full variable domain reads NAGVMQNPRHLVRRRGQEARLRCSPMKGHSHVYWYRQLPEEGLKFMVYLQKENIIDESGMPKERFSAEFPKEGPSILRIQQVVRGDSAAYFCASHPGGTSSSYEQYFGPGTRLTVT.